The rows below give T cell receptor beta chains drawn from one sample of a study of post-analysis software for immune sequencing data. TCRdb reprocessed the PCR reads via MiXCR and lists one record per CDR3 protein. The repertoire holds 350,000 to 500,000 distinct CDR3 sequences, roughly 40% seen once, with roughly 8.2% in the top ten. The sequencing input was blood. The receptors here all came from a girl aged 2 to 10 with multiple sclerosis. The conserved cysteine and the conserved F or W are not part of the CDR3 here.

J,V,CDR3
TRBJ2-3,TRBV29-1,SAGTGKAGGGSLTDTQY
TRBJ2-7,TRBV20-1,SAKRTGGIREQY
TRBJ2-3,TRBV5-1,ASSSTGTGYSTDTQY
TRBJ2-1,TRBV7-3,ASSTRGTSLREQF
TRBJ2-3,TRBV12-3/TRBV12-4,ASSPSSVSGSQSDTQY
TRBJ2-7,TRBV5-1,ASSSSDSRAGQY
TRBJ2-7,TRBV27,ASGDYSYEQY
TRBJ2-5,TRBV9,ASSVAGSSQETQY
TRBJ2-6,TRBV29-1,SVEEPPGGGGESGANVLT
TRBJ1-4,TRBV20-1,SAGVNEKLF
TRBJ2-4,TRBV6-2/TRBV6-3,ASRETKGNIQY
TRBJ2-7,TRBV7-6,ASSLEQFYEQY
TRBJ1-5,TRBV12-3/TRBV12-4,ASSLRQGGQPQH
TRBJ2-5,TRBV7-2,ASSRATGRGETQY
TRBJ1-1,TRBV7-6,ASSFPWAVNTEAF
TRBJ2-3,TRBV20-1,SARVRGTSYTDTQY
TRBJ1-2,TRBV29-1,SGTGGTGGYT
TRBJ2-7,TRBV20-1,SALRGVDSYEQY
TRBJ1-2,TRBV7-9,ASSFEGGYGYT
TRBJ1-6,TRBV6-5,ASSYEGRGSPLH
TRBJ1-2,TRBV12-3/TRBV12-4,ASSPRQGGYGYT
TRBJ1-6,TRBV6-1,ASRTGSSGYNSPLH
TRBJ1-2,TRBV28,ASRPLDRGYGYT
TRBJ2-7,TRBV2,ARGSGASYEQY
TRBJ2-1,TRBV7-7,ASSLERGRHSSYNEQF
TRBJ1-5,TRBV3-1,ASSPTSLSNQPQH
TRBJ2-2,TRBV7-6,ASSLAGFANTGELF
TRBJ2-5,TRBV20-1,SARLAGAQETQY
TRBJ2-5,TRBV6-2/TRBV6-3,ASSYDRTFYNEQY
TRBJ1-2,TRBV6-5,ASSTGTPRGYT
TRBJ1-6,TRBV5-1,ASSPSGGGYNSPLH
TRBJ2-5,TRBV6-2/TRBV6-3,ASSPMVETQY
TRBJ1-1,TRBV11-1,ASSLLYTGANTEAF
TRBJ2-5,TRBV4-2,ASSPSPGHFPETQY
TRBJ2-5,TRBV6-5,ASSGLGSTLQETQY
TRBJ2-5,TRBV7-2,ASSFGSSGETQY
TRBJ2-3,TRBV29-1,SVVSLPDRTDTQY
TRBJ2-1,TRBV20-1,SATSGEPNEQF
TRBJ1-4,TRBV28,AGSFRGTEKLF
TRBJ1-2,TRBV10-3,AISGRTFGGYT
TRBJ2-1,TRBV11-2,ASSVGGEQF
TRBJ2-7,TRBV29-1,SVVRQGRPYEQY
NA,TRBV20-1,SASKGQSYEQY
TRBJ2-7,TRBV3-1,ASSQASGGAYEQY
TRBJ2-1,TRBV29-1,SVGTPTHNEQF
TRBJ2-7,TRBV28,ASSAAGTSGRAFPYEQY
TRBJ2-2,TRBV12-3/TRBV12-4,ATAWAGTGELF
TRBJ2-3,TRBV6-6,ASTYLRDKPTDTQY